The 14 T cell receptor beta chains listed next were all sequenced from one sample in a study of blood T cell repertoires in COVID-19. The data were produced by immunoSEQ multiplex PCR, yet TCRdb's version contains in-frame clones alone and is incomplete. This table holds around 180,000 clones, 89% found once. The material sequenced was PBMCs or T cells enriched from blood (not recorded which). The source of these receptors is a woman aged 35 to 49 with acute COVID-19.

This rearrangement joins TRBV7-2 to TRBJ1-2, with 7 bases matching TRBD1. V lost 5 bases and J lost 2; bases outside the gene matches: 8. Germline assignment: CDR1 SGHTA and CDR2 FQGNSA. The CDR3 has 15 residues. CDR3 sequence: CASSLWETGNYGYTF. CDR3 DNA sequence: TGTGCCAGCAGCCTTTGGGAGACAGGGAACTATGGCTACACCTTC.

This chain uses TRBV2 with TRBJ2-5, with 13 bases matching TRBD2. The V gene end was trimmed by 6 bases and the J gene end by 2 bases; junction bases not matched to a gene: 6. This CDR3 contains 16 residues. Germline-derived CDR1 and CDR2 are SNHLY and FYNNEI. CDR3 protein: CASRDGTSGTQETQYF. The CDR3 DNA sequence: TGTGCCAGCAGGGATGGGACTAGCGGGACTCAAGAGACCCAGTACTTC.

V is TRBV18 and J is TRBJ2-7; 7 positions match TRBD1. CDR1 and CDR2 (germline): KGHSH, LQKENI. Germline trimming cut 3 bases from V and 7 bases from J; bases unmatched to any gene: 3. This CDR3 has 12 amino acids. In DNA, the CDR3 is TGTGCCAGCTCACCGGACAGGAATGAGCAGTACTTC. Amino acids: CASSPDRNEQYF.

The J gene is TRBJ2-3, the V gene TRBV23-1; D is possibly TRBD1 (5 bases). TRBV23-1 is reported as an ORF; its role is uncertain. Trimming shortened V by 2 bases and J by 3 bases, and 18 bases separated the two germline ends. This CDR3 contains 17 residues. CDR3: CASSQGAGFLKTDTQYF. CDR3 bases: TGCGCCAGCAGTCAAGGGGCAGGGTTTTTGAAGACAGATACGCAGTATTTT.

This clone showed up just once. The chain carries TRBV6-2 or TRBV6-3 and TRBJ2-3; TRBD1 matches 9 bases. Per the germline V gene, CDR1 is MNHEY and CDR2 is SVGEGT. This CDR3 is 15 amino acids long. Losses at the gene ends were 2 bases for V and 1 base for J; bases not matched to a gene: 1. In DNA, the CDR3 is TGTGCCAGCAGTTACGGACAGGGGCGCACAGATACGCAGTATTTT. Protein sequence: CASSYGQGRTDTQYF.

The chain carries TRBV6-5 and TRBJ2-1; 11 nucleotides align to TRBD1. CDR3 length equals 14 residues. The V gene end was trimmed by 6 bases and the J gene end by 9 bases; junction bases not matched to a gene: 7. CDR1 and CDR2 from the germline V gene are MNHEY and SVGAGI. CDR3 coding DNA: TGTGCCAGCAGGGCGGACAGGGGGCAGAGTGAGCAGTTCTTC. Translation gives CASRADRGQSEQFF.

The chain links TRBV19 to TRBJ1-3; D gene unclear. The CDR3 runs 13 residues. Germline V gives CDR1 LNHDA, CDR2 SQIVND (reference sequence). Trimming removed 8 bases from V and 0 bases from J, with 8 bases in between. This chain's CDR3 is CASGYSSGNTIYF. DNA for the CDR3: TGTGCCAGTGGTTACAGCTCTGGAAACACCATATATTTT.

The chain employs TRBV13 and TRBJ2-3; 13 bases match TRBD2. Germline CDR1 is PRHDT and CDR2 is FYEKMQ (reference sequence). V trimming: 5 bases; J trimming: 9 bases; junction bases outside the gene matches: 8. This CDR3 has 15 amino acids. CDR3 loop: CASSPGTSGTETQYF. CDR3 DNA sequence: TGTGCCAGCAGCCCGGGGACTAGCGGGACGGAAACGCAGTATTTT.

The genes are TRBV21-1 and TRBJ1-4. TRBV21-1 is a listed pseudogene. The CDR3 runs to 13 residues. CDR3 sequence: CASRLATNEKLFF. The CDR3 DNA reads TGTGCCAGCCGACTTGCAACTAATGAAAAACTGTTTTTT.

V is TRBV2 and J is TRBJ2-3; 8 bases agree with TRBD1. Trimming took 5 bases from V and 5 from J; bases not matched to a gene: 6. There are 14 residues in the CDR3. The germline V gene has CDR1 SNHLY and CDR2 FYNNEI. The CDR3 DNA is TGTGCCAGCAGTCTGAGGACAGGGCAAGATACGCAGTATTTT. It yields the protein CASSLRTGQDTQYF.

The rearrangement uses TRBV25-1 and TRBJ2-7; a possible D gene is TRBD2 (5 bases). The germline V and J ends were trimmed by 7 bases and 2 bases, with 12 bases remaining between them. Germline CDR1 MGHDK, CDR2 SYGVNS. The CDR3 contains 13 residues. CDR3 nucleotides: TGTGCCAGCACCCTCGGGGTCCCCTACGAGCAGTACTTC. This sequence encodes CASTLGVPYEQYF.

The genes are TRBV19 and TRBJ2-7; possibly TRBD2 for D (5 bases). This CDR3 has 12 residues. V lost 5 bases to trimming and J lost 6 bases, with 11 bases between them. Per the germline V gene, CDR1 is LNHDA and CDR2 is SQIVND (reference sequence). CDR3 DNA sequence: TGTGCCAGTAGTTTTGACCGGGGCGAGCAGTACTTC. Residues: CASSFDRGEQYF.

This clone has just one count. V is TRBV5-1 and J is TRBJ2-4; possibly TRBD2 for D (6 bases). V was cut by 0 bases and J by 2 bases, with 18 bases left in between. CDR1 is SGHRS and CDR2 is YFSETQ in the germline V gene. The CDR3 length is 18 residues. CDR3 DNA: TGCGCCAGCAGCTTGGGGCCGGGACTTAAGGACTCCAAAAACATTCAGTACTTC. Translating gives CASSLGPGLKDSKNIQYF.

The rearrangement links TRBV23-1 to TRBJ2-7; tentative D call: TRBD1 (6 bases). TRBV23-1 belongs to the ORF category, with a function that is uncertain. CDR3 size: 15 residues. Trimming removed 6 bases at V and 0 bases at J, with 15 bases between. The CDR3 nucleotides read TGCGCCAGCAGACCCGTCCAGGGGCACTCCTACGAGCAGTACTTC. It encodes CASRPVQGHSYEQYF.